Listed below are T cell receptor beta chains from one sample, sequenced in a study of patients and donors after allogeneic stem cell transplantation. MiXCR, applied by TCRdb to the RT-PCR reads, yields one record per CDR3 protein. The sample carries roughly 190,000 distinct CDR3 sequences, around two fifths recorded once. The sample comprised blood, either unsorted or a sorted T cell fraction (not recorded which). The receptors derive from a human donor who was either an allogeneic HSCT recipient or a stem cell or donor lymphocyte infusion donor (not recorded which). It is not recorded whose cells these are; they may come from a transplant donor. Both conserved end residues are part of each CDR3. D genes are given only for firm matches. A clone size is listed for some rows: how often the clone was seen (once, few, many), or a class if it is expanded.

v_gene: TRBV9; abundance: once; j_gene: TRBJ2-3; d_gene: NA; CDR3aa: CASSFPAGGADTQYF; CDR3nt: TGTGCCAGCAGCTTCCCGGCCGGGGGCGCAGATACGCAGTATTTT
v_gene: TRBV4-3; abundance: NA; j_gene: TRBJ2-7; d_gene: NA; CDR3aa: CASSQDHRLPPGDEQYF; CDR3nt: TGCGCCAGCAGCCAAGATCACAGGCTACCCCCTGGGGACGAGCAGTACTTC
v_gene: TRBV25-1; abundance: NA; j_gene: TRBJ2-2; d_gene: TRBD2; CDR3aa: CARKSGEVPGELFF; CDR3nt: TGTGCCAGGAAGAGCGGGGAGGTTCCCGGGGAGCTGTTTTTT
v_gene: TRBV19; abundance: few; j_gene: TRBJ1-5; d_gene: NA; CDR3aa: CASSPRTVIYNQPQHF; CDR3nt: TGTGCCAGTAGTCCCCGGACAGTGATCTACAATCAGCCCCAGCATTTT
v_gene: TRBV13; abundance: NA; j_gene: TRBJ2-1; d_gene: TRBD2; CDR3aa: CASSTRPTSGRGNEQFF; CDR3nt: TGTGCCAGCAGCACCAGGCCTACTAGCGGGAGAGGGAATGAGCAGTTCTTC
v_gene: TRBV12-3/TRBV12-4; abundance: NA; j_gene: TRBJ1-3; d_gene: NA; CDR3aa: CASSFPDGSRRDTIYF; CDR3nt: TGTGCCAGCAGTTTTCCGGACGGAAGCCGAAGGGACACCATATATTTT
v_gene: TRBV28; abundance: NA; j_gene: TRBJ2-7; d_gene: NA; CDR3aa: CASSPRGSYEQYF; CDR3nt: TGTGCCAGCAGTCCCCGAGGGTCCTACGAGCAGTACTTC
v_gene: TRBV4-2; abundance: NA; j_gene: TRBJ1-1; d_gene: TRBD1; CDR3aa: CASSHQAGGNTEAFF; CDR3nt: TGTGCCAGCAGCCATCAAGCAGGGGGTAACACTGAAGCTTTCTTT
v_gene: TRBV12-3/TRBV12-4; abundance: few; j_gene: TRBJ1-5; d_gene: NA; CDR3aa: CASSLTGLKQPQHF; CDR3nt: TGTGCCAGCAGTTTGACAGGCCTCAAACAGCCCCAGCATTTT
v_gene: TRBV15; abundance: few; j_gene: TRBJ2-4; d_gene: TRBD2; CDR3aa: CATSSLDSSGRANQYF; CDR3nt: TGTGCCACCAGCAGCCTAGATTCTAGCGGGAGGGCCAATCAGTACTTC
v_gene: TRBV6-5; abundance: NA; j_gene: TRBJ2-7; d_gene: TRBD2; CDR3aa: CASSYSVAGGYEQYF; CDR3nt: TGTGCCAGCAGTTACTCTGTAGCGGGAGGGTACGAGCAGTACTTC
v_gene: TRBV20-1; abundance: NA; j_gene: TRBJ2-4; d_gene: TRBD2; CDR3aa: CSARDRGTSGPIQYF; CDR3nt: TGCAGTGCTAGAGATCGCGGGACTAGTGGGCCCATTCAGTACTTC
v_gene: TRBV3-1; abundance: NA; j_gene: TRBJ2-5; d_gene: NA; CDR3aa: CASSQAKGLETQYF; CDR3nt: TGTGCCAGCAGCCAAGCGAAGGGCCTGGAGACCCAGTACTTC
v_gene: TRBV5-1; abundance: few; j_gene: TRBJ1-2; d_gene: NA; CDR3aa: CASSLESGRNGYTF; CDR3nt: TGCGCCAGCAGCTTGGAATCGGGTCGAAATGGCTACACCTTC
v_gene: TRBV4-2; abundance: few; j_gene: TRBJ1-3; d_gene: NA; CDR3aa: CASSQAFQGSGNTIYF; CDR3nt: TGTGCCAGCAGCCAAGCTTTTCAGGGCTCTGGAAACACCATATATTTT
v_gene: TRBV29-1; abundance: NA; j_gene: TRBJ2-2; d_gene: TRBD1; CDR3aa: CSVDSGTGVTGELFF; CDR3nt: TGCAGCGTTGATTCCGGGACAGGGGTCACCGGGGAGCTGTTTTTT
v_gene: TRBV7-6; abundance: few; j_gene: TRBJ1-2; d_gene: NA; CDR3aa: CASSLQPGRGDYGYTF; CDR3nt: TGTGCCAGCAGCTTACAACCGGGACGAGGTGACTATGGCTACACCTTC
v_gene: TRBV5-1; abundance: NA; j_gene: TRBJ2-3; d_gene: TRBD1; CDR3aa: CASSFRTGKTDTQYF; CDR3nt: TGCGCCAGCAGCTTCCGGACAGGGAAGACAGATACGCAGTATTTT
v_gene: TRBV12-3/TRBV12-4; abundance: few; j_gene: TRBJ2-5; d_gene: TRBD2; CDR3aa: CASSRVAGVIQETQYF; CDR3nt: TGTGCCAGCAGTCGAGTAGCGGGAGTAATCCAAGAGACCCAGTACTTC
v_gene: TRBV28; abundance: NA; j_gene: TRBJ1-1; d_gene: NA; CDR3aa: CASSLEGRPEAFF; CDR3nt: TGTGCCAGCAGTTTAGAGGGGAGGCCTGAAGCTTTCTTT
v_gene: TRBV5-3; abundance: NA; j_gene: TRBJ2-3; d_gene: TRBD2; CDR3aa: CARSLQLAGVPDTQYF; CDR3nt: TGTGCCAGAAGCCTCCAACTAGCGGGAGTTCCAGATACGCAGTATTTT
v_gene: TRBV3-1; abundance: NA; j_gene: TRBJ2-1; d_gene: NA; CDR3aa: CASSQPSRNEQFF; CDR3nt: TGTGCCAGCAGCCAACCCTCGCGCAATGAGCAGTTCTTC
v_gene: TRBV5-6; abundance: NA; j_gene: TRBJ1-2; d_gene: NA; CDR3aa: CASSLEGISGCTF; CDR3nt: TGTGCCAGCAGCTTGGAGGGTATATCGGGCTGCACCTTC
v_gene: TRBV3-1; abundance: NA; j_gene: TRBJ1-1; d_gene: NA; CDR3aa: CASSHGGYEAFF; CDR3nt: TGTGCCAGCAGCCACGGAGGATATGAAGCTTTCTTT
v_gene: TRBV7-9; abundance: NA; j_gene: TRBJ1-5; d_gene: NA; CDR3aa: CASSRDGHSNQPQHF; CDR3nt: TGTGCCAGCAGCCGGGACGGTCATAGCAATCAGCCCCAGCATTTT
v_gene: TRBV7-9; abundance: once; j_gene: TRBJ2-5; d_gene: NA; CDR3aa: CASSLDHFQETQYF; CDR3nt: TGTGCCAGCAGCTTAGACCACTTCCAAGAGACCCAGTACTTC
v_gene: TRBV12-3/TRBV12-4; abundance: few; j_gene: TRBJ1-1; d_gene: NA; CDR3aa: CASSFIENTEAFF; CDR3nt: TGTGCCAGCAGTTTTATCGAGAATACTGAAGCTTTCTTT
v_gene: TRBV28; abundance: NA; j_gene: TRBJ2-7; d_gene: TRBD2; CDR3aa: CASSLSRLAGESSYEQYF; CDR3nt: TGTGCCAGCAGTTTAAGTAGACTAGCGGGAGAGAGCTCCTACGAGCAGTACTTC
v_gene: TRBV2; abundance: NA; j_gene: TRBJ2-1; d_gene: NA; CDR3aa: CASSPAGEQFF; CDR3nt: TGTGCCAGCAGCCCGGCGGGTGAGCAGTTCTTC
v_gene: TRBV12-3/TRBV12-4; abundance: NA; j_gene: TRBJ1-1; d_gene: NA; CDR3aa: CASTRGVTEAFF; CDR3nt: TGTGCCAGCACAAGAGGGGTCACTGAAGCTTTCTTT